A single sample is the source of the 9 T cell receptor beta chains below, sequenced in a study of blood T cell repertoires in COVID-19. The method was immunoSEQ multiplex PCR; TCRdb's version includes in-frame clones alone and lacks a portion of them. The table has some 75,000 clones, 80% seen once. Material: peripheral blood. These receptor sequences come from a man aged 45-65 years with COVID-19, enrolled during active disease.

The J gene is TRBJ2-1, the V gene TRBV5-6; 7 bases are shared with TRBD2. In germline, CDR1 is SGHDT, CDR2 YYEEEE. With V trimmed by 2 bases and J by 3 bases, 11 bases remained unmatched. The CDR3 contains 17 residues. The CDR3 here is CASSFGWGGRNYNEQFF. CDR3 DNA sequence: TGTGCCAGCAGCTTTGGGTGGGGCGGGAGAAACTACAATGAGCAGTTCTTC.

This chain uses TRBV2 with TRBJ2-5; D may be TRBD2 (6 bases). This CDR3 is built from 15 residues. The germline CDR1 and CDR2 sequences are SNHLY and FYNNEI. V was shortened by 8 bases and J by 4 bases, with 20 bases between the two germline ends. Here the CDR3 reads CASPREGIGTETQYF. The CDR3 nucleotides are TGTGCCAGCCCGCGGGAAGGTATAGGAACAGAGACCCAGTACTTC. Complete variable domain (other parts from reference TRBV2 and TRBJ2-5): EPEVTQTPSHQVTQMGQEVILRCVPISNHLYFYWYRQILGQKVEFLVSFYNNEISEKSEIFDDQFSVERPDGSNFTLKIRSTKLEDSAMYFCASPREGIGTETQYFGPGTRLLVL.

This clone was picked up a small number of times. The chain has TRBV6-4 and TRBJ2-3; 9 nucleotides align to TRBD2. Germline V CDR1 and CDR2: MRHNA, SNTAGT. The CDR3 is 16 amino acids. Trimming removed 3 bases from V and 2 bases from J; junction bases left unmatched: 6. CDR3 in DNA: TGTGCCAGCAGTGATGCTAGCGGGACAAACACAGATACGCAGTATTTT. Protein: CASSDASGTNTDTQYF.

The rearrangement joins TRBV10-3 to TRBJ1-6; 7 positions match TRBD1. The CDR3 sequence is 15 residues long. Germline values: CDR1 ENHRY, CDR2 SYGVKD. The junction had 13 bases not matched to a gene; V was cut back by 10 bases and J by 7 bases. In DNA form, the CDR3 reads TGTGCCACGACCGTAAGACAGGGTGAAAATTCACCCCTCCACTTT. This codes for CATTVRQGENSPLHF.

The rearrangement links TRBV19 to TRBJ2-3; D is perhaps TRBD2 (6 bases). In germline, CDR1 is LNHDA, CDR2 SQIVND (reference sequence). This CDR3 comprises 14 residues. Trimming took 6 bases from V and 4 from J, leaving 14 bases between them. The CDR3 DNA reads as TGTGCCAGTAGACGGACACTAGCACCAGATACGCAGTATTTT. Protein sequence: CASRRTLAPDTQYF.

The chain couples TRBV3-1 (or the pseudogene TRBV3-2) to TRBJ1-1, with D tentatively TRBD1 (5 bases). The germline V gene encodes CDR1 LGHDT and CDR2 YNNKEL (reference sequence). This CDR3 has 15 amino acids. Between the trimmed V and J ends, which lost 5 bases and 3 bases, there was a span of 16 bases. CDR3 in amino acids: CASSWAGRGDTEAFF. DNA for the CDR3: TGTGCCAGCAGCTGGGCGGGGCGCGGGGACACTGAAGCTTTCTTT.

V and J are TRBV13 and TRBJ2-3, with TRBD1 identical over 8 bases. Germline trimming cut 4 bases from V and 0 bases from J; bases unmatched to any gene: 12. CDR1 is PRHDT and CDR2 is FYEKMQ in the germline V gene (reference sequence). This CDR3 has 18 amino acids. The CDR3 DNA reads as TGTGCCAGCAGCTCCGACAGGGGCCGAAGCATTAGCACAGATACGCAGTATTTT. It translates to CASSSDRGRSISTDTQYF.

The CDR3 loop is CASSEEGVTGNTIYF. The CDR3 coding sequence is TGTGCCAGCAGTGAAGAGGGGGTGACTGGAAACACCATATATTTT. The V call is TRBV2, the J call TRBJ1-3; a weak D match, TRBD1 (6 bases). The CDR3 length is 15 residues. V lost 1 base and J lost 2, with 9 bases in between. Germline loops: CDR1 SNHLY, CDR2 FYNNEI.

The chain couples TRBV5-5 to TRBJ2-2, with D tentatively TRBD2 (6 bases). V shed 0 bases and J shed 3 bases, with 9 bases lying between them. The CDR3 is 15 residues long. Germline CDR1 is SGHKS and CDR2 is YYEKEE (reference sequence). CDR3 coding DNA: TGTGCCAGCAGCTTGGGGGGCGGGGACACCGGGGAGCTGTTTTTT. Translated, it gives CASSLGGGDTGELFF.